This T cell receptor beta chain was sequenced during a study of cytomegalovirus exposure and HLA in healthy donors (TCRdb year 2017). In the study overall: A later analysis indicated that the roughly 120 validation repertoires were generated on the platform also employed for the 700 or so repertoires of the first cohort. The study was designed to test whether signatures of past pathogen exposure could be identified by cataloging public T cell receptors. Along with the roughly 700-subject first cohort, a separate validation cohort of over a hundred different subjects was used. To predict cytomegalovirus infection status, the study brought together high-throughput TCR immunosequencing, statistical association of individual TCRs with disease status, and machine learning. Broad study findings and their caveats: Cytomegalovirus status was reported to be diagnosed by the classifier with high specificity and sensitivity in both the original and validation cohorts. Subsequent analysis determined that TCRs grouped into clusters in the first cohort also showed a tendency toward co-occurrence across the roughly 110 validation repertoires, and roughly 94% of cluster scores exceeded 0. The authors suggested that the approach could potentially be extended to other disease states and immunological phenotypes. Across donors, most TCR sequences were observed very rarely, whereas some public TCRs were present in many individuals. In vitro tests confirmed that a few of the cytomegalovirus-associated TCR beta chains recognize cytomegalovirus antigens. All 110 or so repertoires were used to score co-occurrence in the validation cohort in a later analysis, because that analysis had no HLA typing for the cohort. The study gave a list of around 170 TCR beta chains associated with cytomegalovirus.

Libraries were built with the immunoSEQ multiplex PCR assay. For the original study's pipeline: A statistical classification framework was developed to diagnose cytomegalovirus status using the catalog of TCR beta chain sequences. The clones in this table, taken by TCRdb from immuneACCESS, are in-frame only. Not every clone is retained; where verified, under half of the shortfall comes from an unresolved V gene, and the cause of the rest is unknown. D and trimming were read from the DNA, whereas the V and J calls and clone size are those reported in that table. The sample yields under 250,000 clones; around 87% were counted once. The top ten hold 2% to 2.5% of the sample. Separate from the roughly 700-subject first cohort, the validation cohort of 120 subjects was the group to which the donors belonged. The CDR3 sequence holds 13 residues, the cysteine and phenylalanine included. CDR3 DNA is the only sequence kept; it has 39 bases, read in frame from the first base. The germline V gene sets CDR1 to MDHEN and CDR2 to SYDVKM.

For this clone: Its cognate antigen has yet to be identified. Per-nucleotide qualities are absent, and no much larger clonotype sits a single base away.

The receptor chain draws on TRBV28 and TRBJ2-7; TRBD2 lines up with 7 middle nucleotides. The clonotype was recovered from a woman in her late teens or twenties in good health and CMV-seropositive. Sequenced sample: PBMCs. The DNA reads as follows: TGTGGCTCCCAAGAGCGGGAACCCTACGAGCAGTACTTC. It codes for CGSQEREPYEQYF.